These T cell receptor beta chains were read from a single sample in a study of blood T cell repertoires in COVID-19. The assay was immunoSEQ multiplex PCR, and TCRdb's table has in-frame clones only and misses some. This sample has around 61,000 clones, with about nine tenths found just once. The sample taken for sequencing was peripheral blood. The source of these receptors is a middle-aged man with active COVID-19. CDR3s leave out the opening cysteine and the closing phenylalanine or tryptophan. The D gene is left open where the match is weak.

ASSETSSTDTQY | 12 | TRBJ2-3 | - | TRBV10-2
ASSFTGVNSNQPQH | 14 | TRBJ1-5 | TRBD1 | TRBV27
ASSLQGLGSEKLF | 13 | TRBJ1-4 | - | TRBV27
ASRPGSGVWNEQF | 13 | TRBJ2-1 | TRBD2 | TRBV19
ASSIGEGRETSYNEQF | 16 | TRBJ2-1 | TRBD2 | TRBV19
ASIPQTPPGELF | 12 | TRBJ2-2 | - | TRBV6-5
ASSPRTGFDSGANVLT | 16 | TRBJ2-6 | TRBD1 | TRBV18
ASSTGSTEAF | 10 | TRBJ1-1 | - | TRBV28
ATVQDRANTEAF | 12 | TRBJ1-1 | TRBD1 | TRBV15
ARSLAQDPGNTIY | 13 | TRBJ1-3 | - | TRBV5-3
ASALRGRGDEQF | 12 | TRBJ2-1 | TRBD2 | TRBV12-5
ASSGDRWNEKLF | 12 | TRBJ1-4 | TRBD1 | TRBV27
ASSPRDRVQETQY | 13 | TRBJ2-5 | TRBD1 | TRBV18
ASSPGTGRGTEAF | 13 | TRBJ1-1 | TRBD1 | TRBV19
ASSRETVSGGYT | 12 | TRBJ1-2 | - | TRBV2
ASSPRGRGTYEQY | 13 | TRBJ2-7 | TRBD1 | TRBV28
ASTPEGTGNYGYT | 13 | TRBJ1-2 | TRBD1 | TRBV19
ASSSAGRNTIY | 11 | TRBJ1-3 | - | TRBV5-4
ASSPLGDTRNQPQH | 14 | TRBJ1-5 | - | TRBV27
ASVGFGTGANVLT | 13 | TRBJ2-6 | - | TRBV6-5
ASRGQGGIYEQY | 12 | TRBJ2-7 | TRBD1 | TRBV2
ASSSEASGEPFRVYEQY | 17 | TRBJ2-7 | - | TRBV21-1
ASTLAGDSPDTQY | 13 | TRBJ2-3 | - | TRBV21-1
AWTLARVADTQY | 12 | TRBJ2-3 | - | TRBV30
ASSATGLNTEAF | 12 | TRBJ1-1 | - | TRBV9
ASKDGGTSTDTQY | 13 | TRBJ2-3 | - | TRBV9
ASRDSYGYT | 9 | TRBJ1-2 | - | TRBV6-5
ASSPPYRDRRTGELF | 15 | TRBJ2-2 | TRBD1 | TRBV7-8
ASSRGLPSAEQY | 12 | TRBJ2-7 | - | TRBV5-1
ASAVGEDSYEQY | 12 | TRBJ2-7 | - | TRBV27
ASSPPRGSSGNTIY | 14 | TRBJ1-3 | - | TRBV19
ASSPRITDTQY | 11 | TRBJ2-3 | - | TRBV14
ASSPGGGNQPQH | 12 | TRBJ1-5 | - | TRBV7-6
ASKEVWGDEKLF | 12 | TRBJ1-4 | - | TRBV5-5
ASSLGAGVNEKLF | 13 | TRBJ1-4 | - | TRBV7-9
ASSPGGRGAEFYGYT | 15 | TRBJ1-2 | - | TRBV28
ASSFSRSGRARETQY | 15 | TRBJ2-5 | TRBD2 | TRBV13
ASSQELNEQF | 10 | TRBJ2-1 | - | TRBV14
ASSFPPRTTRDTQY | 14 | TRBJ2-3 | - | TRBV7-9
ASSLDRGLLSGANVLT | 16 | TRBJ2-6 | TRBD1 | TRBV5-6
ASSSPSLSTEAF | 12 | TRBJ1-1 | - | TRBV28
ASSRLSLRGVSTEAF | 15 | TRBJ1-1 | - | TRBV18
ASSLDLTAQAPI | 12 | TRBJ2-1 | - | TRBV11-2
ASSLGARYGELF | 12 | TRBJ2-2 | - | TRBV5-1
ASSDRDRGRGGNEQF | 15 | TRBJ2-1 | TRBD1 | TRBV27
ASSFREGQSDEQF | 13 | TRBJ2-1 | TRBD2 | TRBV9
ASSQVDEQY | 9 | TRBJ2-7 | - | TRBV3-1/TRBV3-2
ASVQGAVGYT | 10 | TRBJ1-2 | TRBD1 | TRBV28
ASGGDTDTQY | 10 | TRBJ2-3 | - | TRBV27
ASSLADTLSYEQY | 13 | TRBJ2-7 | - | TRBV5-5
AGGLTNTGELF | 11 | TRBJ2-2 | - | TRBV6-5
ATSGYRGPNYGYT | 13 | TRBJ1-2 | TRBD1 | TRBV24-1
ASSSERGGHNEQF | 13 | TRBJ2-1 | TRBD2 | TRBV11-2
ASRIQENRRAYEQY | 14 | TRBJ2-7 | - | TRBV2
ASVDGGVTGELF | 12 | TRBJ2-2 | - | TRBV19
ASSPGTSGRETQY | 13 | TRBJ2-5 | TRBD2 | TRBV6-5
ASSQQAGAKNIQY | 13 | TRBJ2-4 | - | TRBV18
ASSPSGTRNEKLF | 13 | TRBJ1-4 | - | TRBV5-8
ASSPSTDTQY | 10 | TRBJ2-3 | - | TRBV7-2